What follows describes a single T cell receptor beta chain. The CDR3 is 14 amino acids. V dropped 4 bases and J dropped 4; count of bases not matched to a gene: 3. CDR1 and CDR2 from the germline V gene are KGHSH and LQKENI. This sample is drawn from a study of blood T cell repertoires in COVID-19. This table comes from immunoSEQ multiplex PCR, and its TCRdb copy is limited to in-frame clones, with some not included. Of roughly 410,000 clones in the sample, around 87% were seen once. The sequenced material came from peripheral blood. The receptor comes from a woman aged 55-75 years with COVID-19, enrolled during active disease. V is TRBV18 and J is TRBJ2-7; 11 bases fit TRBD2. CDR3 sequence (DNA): TGTGCCAGCTCACGACTAGCGGGAATGTACGAGCAGTACTTC. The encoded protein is CASSRLAGMYEQYF.